One and the same sample provided the 17 T cell receptor beta chains below, sequenced in a study of CD8 T cells in ankylosing spondylitis. TCRdb re-called the 5' RACE reads with MiXCR, one entry per CDR3 protein. This table has about 350,000 distinct CDR3 sequences, 20% appearing once. The material sequenced was blood, either unsorted or a sorted T cell fraction (not recorded which). These receptors were collected from a male donor with ankylosing spondylitis or in good health (not recorded which).

The chain has TRBV11-2 and TRBJ2-7, with a tentative D call TRBD1 (6 bases). The CDR3 totals 15 residues. The germline V gene has CDR1 SGHAT and CDR2 FQNNGV. V was trimmed by 1 base and J by 4 bases, leaving 14 bases between them. CDR3 in DNA: TGTGCCAGCAGCTTAGCTTCTGGGGGCCGATACGAGCAGTACTTC. It yields the protein CASSLASGGRYEQYF.

The CDR3 here is CASSSIRGGGQETQYF. The CDR3, as DNA: TGTGCCAGCAGTTCCATCAGGGGAGGGGGGCAAGAGACCCAGTACTTC. The chain employs TRBV28 and TRBJ2-5, with D perhaps matching TRBD2 (7 bases). Trimming pared 4 bases from V and 2 bases from J, leaving 17 bases between. The CDR3 runs 16 residues. CDR1 MDHEN and CDR2 SYDVKM come from the germline V gene.

The rearrangement uses TRBV29-1 and TRBJ2-5, with D perhaps matching TRBD1 or TRBD2 (5 bases each). The CDR3 has 15 residues. CDR1 is SQVTM and CDR2 is ANQGSEA in the germline V gene. Trimming took off 1 base at V and 0 bases at J, with 12 bases between the two ends. The CDR3 protein is CSVEAGPLYQETQYF. The CDR3 DNA follows: TGCAGCGTTGAAGCGGGGCCCCTCTACCAAGAGACCCAGTACTTC.

V gene TRBV12-3 or TRBV12-4 combines with J gene TRBJ1-2; D is unclear. The CDR3 is 13 residues long. The ends were cut back, 1 base at V and 4 bases at J, with 7 bases in the middle. The CDR3 reads CASSLGRGYGYTF. The DNA for the CDR3 is TGTGCCAGCAGTTTAGGCAGAGGCTATGGCTACACCTTC.

The chain combines TRBV7-8 with TRBJ2-3, with 9 nucleotides matching TRBD2. This CDR3 is built from 15 residues. CDR1 is SGHVS, CDR2 FQNEAQ, per germline. With V trimmed by 5 bases and J by 1 base, 4 bases remained unmatched. The CDR3 loop reads CASSTRLAGTDTQYF. The CDR3 DNA reads TGTGCCAGCAGCACCCGACTAGCGGGCACAGATACGCAGTATTTT.

This clonotype came up a few times. V is TRBV24-1 and J is TRBJ2-2, with D tentatively TRBD1 or TRBD2 (5 bases each). Trimming removed 0 bases at V and 3 bases at J, with 13 bases between. Germline assignment: CDR1 KGHDR and CDR2 SFDVKD. This CDR3 has 17 amino acids. CDR3 coding DNA: TGTGCCACCAGTGATTTGGGGTCCGGGGCGGACACCGGGGAGCTGTTTTTT. Translation: CATSDLGSGADTGELFF.

The CDR3 loop is CATSREELASSYNEQFF. As DNA, the CDR3 is TGTGCCACCAGCAGAGAAGAACTAGCCAGCTCCTACAATGAGCAGTTCTTC. This chain joins TRBV15 and TRBJ2-1; possibly TRBD2 for D (6 bases). The CDR3 runs 17 residues. CDR1 and CDR2 from the germline V gene are LNHNV and YYDKDF (reference sequence). Trimming shortened V by 0 bases and J by 0 bases, and 12 bases separated the two germline ends. Full variable domain (outside the CDR3, taken from reference TRBV15 and TRBJ2-1): DAMVIQNPRYQVTQFGKPVTLSCSQTLNHNVMYWYQQKSSQAPKLLFHYYDKDFNNEADTPDNFQSRRPNTSFCFLDIRSPGLGDTAMYLCATSREELASSYNEQFFGPGTRLTVL.

The gene calls are TRBV7-9 and TRBJ2-3; D may be TRBD2 (5 bases). This CDR3 has 15 residues. Per the germline V gene, CDR1 is SEHNR and CDR2 is FQNEAQ (reference sequence). Trimming shortened V by 5 bases and J by 4 bases, and 16 bases separated the two germline ends. CDR3 in amino acids: CASSDRDLRADTQYF. Here the CDR3 DNA reads TGTGCCAGCAGCGACCGGGATCTACGCGCAGATACGCAGTATTTT.

The chain couples TRBV7-9 to TRBJ2-1; TRBD2 matches at 14 bases. The CDR3 totals 16 residues. V lost 6 bases to trimming and J lost 5 bases; unmatched junction nucleotides: 6. Germline V gene sequence: CDR1 SEHNR, CDR2 FQNEAQ (reference sequence). The CDR3 coding sequence is TGTGCCAGCAGAACCGGGACTAGCGGGGGCAACAATGAGCAGTTCTTC. Protein: CASRTGTSGGNNEQFF.

The J gene is TRBJ2-3, the V gene TRBV12-3 or TRBV12-4; the match to TRBD2 covers 7 bases. Trimming removed 6 bases from V and 0 bases from J; junction bases left unmatched: 12. The CDR3 sequence is 17 residues long. The CDR3: CASRELGGGGSTDTQYF. For the CDR3, the DNA is TGTGCCAGCAGAGAGTTGGGCGGCGGGGGAAGCACAGATACGCAGTATTTT.

The V call is TRBV21-1, the J call TRBJ2-7; no DNA check was done on the table's D call, TRBD1. TRBV21-1 is a pseudogene segment. The CDR3 is 15 amino acids. The CDR3 region is CASTWPGQVLYEQYF. The CDR3 region has the DNA TGTGCCAGCACCTGGCCGGGACAGGTTCTTTACGAGCAGTACTTC.

This clonotype showed up just a few times. The chain recombines TRBV29-1 with TRBJ1-2; TRBD1 agrees at 8 bases. V shed 7 bases and J 5 bases; nucleotides not matched to a gene: 9. Germline V gene lookup returns CDR1 SQVTM and CDR2 ANQGSEA. The CDR3 sequence is 13 residues long. As DNA, the CDR3 is TGCAGCGCCGGGGGGGGACAGGAATATGGCTACACCTTC. Protein product: CSAGGGQEYGYTF.

This clonotype was counted only a few times. The genes are TRBV27 and TRBJ2-2; D is possibly TRBD1 (5 bases). The V gene's germline CDR1 is MNHEY and CDR2 SMNVEV (reference sequence). The CDR3 has 14 amino acids. With 3 bases removed from V and 7 bases from J, the gap between germline ends came to 12 bases. CDR3 sequence reads: CASSFGQGLGELFF. CDR3 coding DNA: TGTGCCAGCAGTTTCGGGCAGGGCCTCGGGGAGCTGTTTTTT.

This clonotype was seen a handful of times. The CDR3 spells CASSPRYGDSYEQYF. The CDR3 nucleotides read TGTGCCAGCTCACCACGATACGGGGACTCCTACGAGCAGTACTTC. The chain has TRBV18 and TRBJ2-7, with D perhaps matching TRBD2 (5 bases). In germline, CDR1 is KGHSH, CDR2 LQKENI. Trimming removed 1 base at V and 0 bases at J, with 10 bases between. CDR3 length equals 15 residues.

The chain joins TRBV9 to TRBJ1-4; 8 nucleotides align to TRBD1. The CDR3 extends over 15 amino acids. Germline CDR1 reads SGDLS; CDR2 reads YYNGEE. V dropped 0 bases and J dropped 8; count of bases not matched to a gene: 6. DNA of the CDR3: TGTGCCAGCAGCGTAGGGACAGGGTACGGCGAAAAACTGTTTTTT. Encoded protein: CASSVGTGYGEKLFF. Full variable domain (remainder filled in from reference TRBV9 and TRBJ1-4): DSGVTQTPKHLITATGQRVTLRCSPRSGDLSVYWYQQSLDQGLQFLIQYYNGEERAKGNILERFSAQQFPDLHSELNLSSLELGDSALYFCASSVGTGYGEKLFFGSGTQLSVL.

The rearrangement links TRBV11-2 to TRBJ2-2; tentatively, D is TRBD1 (6 bases). Trimming pared 2 bases from V and 5 bases from J, leaving 12 bases between. CDR1 SGHAT and CDR2 FQNNGV come from the germline V gene. The CDR3 is 15 amino acids. The DNA for the CDR3 is TGTGCCAGCAGCTTAATTCGGACAGTAACCGGGGAGCTGTTTTTT. It encodes CASSLIRTVTGELFF.

This clonotype occurred a few times. The chain joins TRBV10-2 to TRBJ2-7; a possible D gene is TRBD2 (5 bases). CDR3 length: 15 amino acids. In germline, CDR1 is WSHSY, CDR2 SAAADI. Trimming stripped 3 bases from V and 4 bases from J, with 16 bases between. The CDR3 loop is CASSDTGSSGYEQYF. The CDR3 DNA follows: TGCGCCAGCAGTGACACGGGGTCATCGGGGTACGAGCAGTACTTC.